One and the same sample provided the 16 T cell receptor beta chains below, sequenced in a study of T cell responses to AZD1222 COVID-19 vaccine. TCRdb's table, derived via immunoSEQ multiplex PCR, lists solely in-frame clones and lacks some. The sample has approximately 150,000 clones; 93% are singletons. Sequences were derived from peripheral blood, sampled on day 0 of AZD1222 vaccination. The origin of the receptors is an adult in good health.

The genes are TRBV7-2 and TRBJ1-1, with D unclear. This CDR3 spans 15 amino acids. Germline V gene data show CDR1 as SGHTA and CDR2 as FQGNSA. V was shortened by 2 bases and J by 4 bases, with 14 bases between the two germline ends. The CDR3 DNA reads TGTGCCAGCAGCTTAACTCGGACGGATCGCACTGAAGCTTTCTTT. Encoded protein: CASSLTRTDRTEAFF.

V gene TRBV5-4 combines with J gene TRBJ1-2, with D uncertain. Germline values: CDR1 SGHNT, CDR2 YYREEE (reference sequence). CDR3 length: 14 residues. Trimming took 2 bases from V and 7 from J, leaving 15 bases between them. The CDR3 region is CASSFGDYYSGYTF. CDR3 bases: TGTGCCAGCAGCTTCGGAGACTACTACTCTGGCTACACCTTC.

The V gene is TRBV30, the J gene TRBJ1-2, with 7 bases identical to TRBD1. The J segment lost 4 bases and the V segment lost 7 bases, leaving 12 bases of the junction unmatched. CDR3 size: 14 residues. CDR1 and CDR2 from the germline V gene are GTSNPN and SVGIG (reference sequence). The DNA for the CDR3 is TGTGCCTCGATCCCTACAGGGGTCGGCTATGGCTACACCTTC. It translates to CASIPTGVGYGYTF.

The chain uses TRBV5-1 and TRBJ1-3; D call uncertain. From germline, CDR1 is SGHRS and CDR2 YFSETQ. V dropped 0 bases and J dropped 0 bases, with 10 bases sitting between them. CDR3 length equals 16 residues. The CDR3 spells CASSLARPSSGNTIYF. CDR3 coding DNA: TGCGCCAGCAGCTTGGCCAGGCCGAGCTCTGGAAACACCATATATTTT.

This chain connects TRBV12-5 to TRBJ2-7; D gene unclear. The CDR3 totals 11 residues. V lost 7 bases and J lost 2, with 6 bases in between. Germline-derived CDR1 and CDR2 are LGHNT and FRNRAP. The CDR3 loop reads CASEAAYEQYF. DNA of the CDR3: TGTGCTAGTGAGGCGGCCTACGAGCAGTACTTC.

The chain couples TRBV3-1 (or the pseudogene TRBV3-2) to TRBJ1-1; D is possibly TRBD1 (6 bases). This CDR3 has 15 amino acids. The germline gives CDR1 LGHDT, CDR2 YNNKEL (reference sequence). Trimming took off 2 bases at V and 0 bases at J, with 10 bases between the two ends. DNA of the CDR3: TGTGCCAGCAGCCAACCAGGGACACTGAACACTGAAGCTTTCTTT. It codes for CASSQPGTLNTEAFF.

The rearrangement links TRBV11-3 to TRBJ2-1, with D unresolved. From germline, CDR1 is SGHNT and CDR2 YENEEA. The ends were cut back, 5 bases at V and 7 bases at J, with 9 bases in the middle. CDR3 length equals 12 residues. DNA for the CDR3: TGTGCCAGCAGCGTCGACGGGAATGAGCAGTTCTTC. Translating it yields CASSVDGNEQFF.

This chain links TRBV10-3 with TRBJ1-3; D might be TRBD1 (5 bases). With 4 bases removed from V and 2 bases from J, the gap between germline ends came to 9 bases. The CDR3 sequence is 14 residues long. Germline V gene sequence: CDR1 ENHRY, CDR2 SYGVKD. In DNA form, the CDR3 reads TGTGCCATCAGTGTTGGGACTGCTGGAAACACCATATATTTT. Protein: CAISVGTAGNTIYF.

The chain couples TRBV7-8 to TRBJ1-2; unclear D gene. Looked up from germline, CDR1 is SGHVS and CDR2 is FQNEAQ. This CDR3 is built from 14 residues. The V gene lost 1 base and the J gene lost 4 bases, with 10 bases spanning the gap. The CDR3 sequence: CASSLDLSLYGYTF. The CDR3 nucleotides are TGTGCCAGCAGCTTAGACCTTTCACTCTATGGCTACACCTTC.

The chain is built from TRBV5-4 and TRBJ2-3; TRBD1 might be the D (5 bases). The CDR3 runs to 14 residues. Germline V gene sequence: CDR1 SGHNT, CDR2 YYREEE (reference sequence). Trimming shortened V by 0 bases and J by 5 bases, and 10 bases separated the two germline ends. The CDR3 is CASSLGQGKDTQYF. DNA of the CDR3: TGTGCCAGCAGCTTGGGGCAGGGAAAAGATACGCAGTATTTT.

The chain has TRBV10-1 and TRBJ2-1; 8 positions agree with TRBD1. Germline CDR1 reads WNHNN; CDR2 reads SYGVQD (reference sequence). There are 15 residues in the CDR3. V trimming: 6 bases; J trimming: 8 bases; junction bases outside the gene matches: 12. This CDR3 is CASSKGQGFRYEQFF. CDR3 bases: TGCGCCAGCAGCAAAGGACAGGGCTTTAGGTATGAGCAGTTCTTC.

The gene calls are TRBV27 and TRBJ1-5; TRBD1 matches at 7 bases. The CDR3 has 14 residues. Germline CDR1 MNHEY, CDR2 SMNVEV (reference sequence). Trimming cost V 6 bases and J 6 bases; bases outside gene matches: 8. CDR3 in amino acids: CASSHRGWGQPQHF. In DNA, the CDR3 is TGTGCCAGCAGCCACAGGGGCTGGGGTCAGCCCCAGCATTTT.

The rearrangement links TRBV7-2 to TRBJ1-1; 8 nucleotides align to TRBD1. The CDR3 runs to 15 residues. J lost 7 bases, V lost 4 bases, and 11 bases had no gene match. Germline V lookup: CDR1 SGHTA, CDR2 FQGNSA. CDR3 loop: CASSSRTGTGFEAFF. Written as DNA, the CDR3 is TGTGCCAGCAGCTCCCGCACGGGGACAGGCTTTGAAGCTTTCTTT.

V gene TRBV4-2 combines with J gene TRBJ2-7, with D uncertain. The V gene's germline CDR1 is LGHNA and CDR2 YNFKEQ. The CDR3 covers 16 residues. The germline V and J ends were trimmed by 0 bases and 4 bases, with 16 bases remaining between them. The CDR3 protein is CASSQDPAMGLYEQYF. CDR3 nucleotide sequence: TGTGCCAGCAGCCAAGATCCCGCGATGGGCCTTTACGAGCAGTACTTC.

The sample holds many counts of this clone. The chain joins TRBV14 to TRBJ1-2, with D tentatively TRBD1 (6 bases). This CDR3 has 15 residues. Germline assignment: CDR1 SGHDN and CDR2 FVKESK. V was cut by 4 bases and J by 6 bases, with 18 bases left in between. The CDR3 region has the DNA TGTGCCAGCAGCCCCGCATGGGCGGGGGCGCATGGCTACACCTTC. Its protein is CASSPAWAGAHGYTF.

V usage is TRBV5-1 and J usage is TRBJ2-3, with D perhaps TRBD1 (6 bases). Trimming cost V 0 bases and J 6 bases, with 14 bases left between them. The CDR3 totals 15 residues. Germline values: CDR1 SGHRS, CDR2 YFSETQ. CDR3 protein: CASSLDGTNYDTQYF. DNA of the CDR3: TGCGCCAGCAGCTTGGACGGGACAAACTACGATACGCAGTATTTT. The whole variable domain, filled in from reference TRBV5-1 and TRBJ2-3, reads KAGVTQTPRYLIKTRGQQVTLSCSPISGHRSVSWYQQTPGQGLQFLFEYFSETQRNKGNFPGRFSGRQFSNSRSEMNVSTLELGDSALYLCASSLDGTNYDTQYFGPGTRLTVL.